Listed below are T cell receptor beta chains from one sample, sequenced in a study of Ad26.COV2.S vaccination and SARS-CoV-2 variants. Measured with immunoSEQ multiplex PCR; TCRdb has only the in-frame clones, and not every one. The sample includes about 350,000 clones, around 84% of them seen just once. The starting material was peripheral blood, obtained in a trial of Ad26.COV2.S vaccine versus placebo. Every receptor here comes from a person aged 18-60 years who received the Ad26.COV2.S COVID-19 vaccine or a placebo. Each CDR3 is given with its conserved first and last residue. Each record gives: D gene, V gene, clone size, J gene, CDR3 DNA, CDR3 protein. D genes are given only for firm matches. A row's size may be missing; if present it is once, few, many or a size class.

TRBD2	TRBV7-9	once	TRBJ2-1	TGTGCCAGCAGCTTTAACTTGGCTAGCGGAACCTACAATGAGCAGTTCTTC	CASSFNLASGTYNEQFF
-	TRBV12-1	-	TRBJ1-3	TGTGCCAGCAGCCTTCTATCAGGGCCCCGGACTCCCTGTTGGGGTGGAAACACCATATATTTT	CASSLLSGPRTPCWGGNTIYF
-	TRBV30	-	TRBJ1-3	TGTGCCTGGAGTTTAGGAAACACCATATATTTT	CAWSLGNTIYF
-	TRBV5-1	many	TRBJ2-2	TGCGCCAGCAGCCCGGGGGTCACCGGGGAGCTGTTTTTT	CASSPGVTGELFF
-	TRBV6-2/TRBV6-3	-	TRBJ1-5	TGTGCCAGCAGTCCGGGACACTGGGAATATAGCAATCAGCCCCAGCATTTT	CASSPGHWEYSNQPQHF
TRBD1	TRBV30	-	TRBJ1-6	TGTGCCATCGCCGGGACAGCGGTTAATTCACCCCTCCACTTT	CAIAGTAVNSPLHF
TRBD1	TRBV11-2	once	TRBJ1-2	TGTGCCAGCAGCCCCCCGGGGACAGGGAGCAACTATGGCTACACCTTC	CASSPPGTGSNYGYTF
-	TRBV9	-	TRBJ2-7	TGTGCCAGCAGCCCAACTCCCACCGTCTACGAGCAGTACTTC	CASSPTPTVYEQYF
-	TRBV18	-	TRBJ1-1	TGTGCCAGCTCACCAGACATGAACACTGAAGCTTTCTTT	CASSPDMNTEAFF
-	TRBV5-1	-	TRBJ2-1	TGCGCCAGCAGCTTGGGCGGGATTGAGCAGTTCTTC	CASSLGGIEQFF
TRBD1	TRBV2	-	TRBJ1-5	TGTGCCAGCAGTAGCATCTCGGGACAGGGCTATAGCAATCAGCCCCAGCATTTT	CASSSISGQGYSNQPQHF
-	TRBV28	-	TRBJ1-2	TGTGCCAGCAGCTTAGCCCGATTCAGGGCCAACTATGGCTACACCTTC	CASSLARFRANYGYTF
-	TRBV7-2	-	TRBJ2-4	TGTGCCAGCAGCTTGGTCCCAGCCAAAAACATTCAGTACTTC	CASSLVPAKNIQYF
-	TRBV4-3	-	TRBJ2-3	TGCGCCAGCAGCCAAGATCGGGGTAGCGGCACAGATACGCAGTATTTT	CASSQDRGSGTDTQYF
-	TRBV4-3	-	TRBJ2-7	TGCGCCAGCAGCCAAGTTGGTTCGGGGCAGGGGGGGTCCTACGAGCAGTACTTC	CASSQVGSGQGGSYEQYF
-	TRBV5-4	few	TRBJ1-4	TGTGCCAGCAGCTTTGGTGTGTTTAATGAAAAACTGTTTTTT	CASSFGVFNEKLFF
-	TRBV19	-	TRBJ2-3	TGTGCCAGTAGTATAGGCGATACGCAGTATTTT	CASSIGDTQYF
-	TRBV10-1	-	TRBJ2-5	TGCGCCAGCAGTGCAGGGGGGGCTCAAGAGACCCAGTACTTC	CASSAGGAQETQYF
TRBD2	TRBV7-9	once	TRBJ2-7	TGTGCCAGCAGCAATCGTACTAGCGGGGGGTTTTCCTACGAGCAGTACTTC	CASSNRTSGGFSYEQYF
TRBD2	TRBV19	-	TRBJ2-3	TGTGCCAGTAAAGTCTCTGATAGCGGGGCAGATACGCAGTATTTT	CASKVSDSGADTQYF
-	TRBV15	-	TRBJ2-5	TGTGCCACCAGCAGAGGGAATTGGGAGACCCAGTACTTC	CATSRGNWETQYF
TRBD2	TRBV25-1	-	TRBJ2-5	TGTGCCAGCAGTGATCTAGCGGTTCAAGAGACCCAGTACTTC	CASSDLAVQETQYF
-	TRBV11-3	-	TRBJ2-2	TGTGCCAGCAGTCACGGAGACGGGGAGCTGTTTTTT	CASSHGDGELFF
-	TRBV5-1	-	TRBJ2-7	TGCGCCAGCAGCCAGTACTACAAAGACGCCTCCTACGAGCAGTACTTC	CASSQYYKDASYEQYF
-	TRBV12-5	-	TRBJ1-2	TGTGCGGAGCGGGGCCCCAACTATGGCTACACCTTC	CAERGPNYGYTF
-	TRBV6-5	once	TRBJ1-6	TGTGCCAGCAGACCCACAGGGCGGGAGTCACCCCTCCACTTT	CASRPTGRESPLHF
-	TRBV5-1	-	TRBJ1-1	TGCGCCAGCAGCTTGGAAAGTGAAACGGCTGAAGCTTTCTTT	CASSLESETAEAFF
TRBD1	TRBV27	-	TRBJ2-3	TGTGCCAGCAGTTTAGGGGGCAGGGGGTCCTTAGATACGCAGTATTTT	CASSLGGRGSLDTQYF
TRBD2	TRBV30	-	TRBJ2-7	TGTGCCTGGAGTCCCCGACTAGCGGGATCCTACGAGCAGTACTTC	CAWSPRLAGSYEQYF
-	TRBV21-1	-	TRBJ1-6	TGTGCCAGCAGCAAAGCGAGGGGACAGGGGTCCCCCTCCTATAATTCACCCCTCCACTTT	CASSKARGQGSPSYNSPLHF